The rows below give T cell receptor beta chains drawn from one sample of a study of OX40 agonist ivuxolimab in advanced cancers. Generated by immunoSEQ multiplex PCR, the TCRdb table keeps only in-frame clones and is missing some. The repertoire includes about 43,000 clones, 80% of them detected once, and less than 5% sits in the top ten. The sample consisted of CD4+ or CD8+ T cells sorted from blood, taken in a trial of the OX40 agonist ivuxolimab. These receptors all come from an adult with an advanced solid tumor such as melanoma, head and neck, liver or kidney cancer. CDR3s include the opening cysteine and the closing phenylalanine or tryptophan. The order of the fields is D gene, V gene, J gene, clone size, CDR3 protein, CDR3 DNA. A D gene is named only where the DNA matches it firmly. A clone size is listed for some rows: how often the clone was seen (once, few, many), or a class if it is expanded.

TRBD1	TRBV4-1	TRBJ1-2	.	CASSAPGTDYYGYTF	TGCGCCAGCAGCGCACCCGGGACAGACTACTATGGCTACACCTTC
.	TRBV9	TRBJ2-3	.	CASSAAYRGGADTQYF	TGTGCCAGCAGCGCCGCCTATCGGGGAGGCGCAGATACGCAGTATTTT
TRBD1	TRBV7-9	TRBJ2-4	.	CASSLMTGGGLNIQYF	TGTGCCAGCAGCCTAATGACAGGGGGTGGTTTAAACATTCAGTACTTC
.	TRBV15	TRBJ1-1	.	CATSVGGVGTEAFF	TGTGCCACCAGCGTAGGGGGGGTGGGCACTGAAGCTTTCTTT
.	TRBV4-3	TRBJ2-1	.	CASSPSWTGNNEQFF	TGCGCCAGCAGCCCCTCGTGGACTGGTAACAATGAGCAGTTCTTC
.	TRBV30	TRBJ1-1	.	CAWKGGLNTEAFF	TGTGCCTGGAAGGGCGGGTTGAACACTGAAGCTTTCTTT
.	TRBV2	TRBJ2-7	.	CASSETGYEQYF	TGTGCCAGCAGTGAGACAGGCTACGAGCAGTACTTC
TRBD1	TRBV6-5	TRBJ2-1	.	CASSIPTGAGKQFF	TGTGCCAGCAGTATCCCGACAGGGGCGGGTAAGCAGTTCTTC
.	TRBV10-3	TRBJ1-5	once	CASWDSNQPQHF	TGTGCCTCCTGGGATAGCAATCAGCCCCAGCATTTT
.	TRBV19	TRBJ2-1	.	CASSININEQFF	TGTGCCAGTAGTATAAATATCAATGAGCAGTTCTTC
.	TRBV11-2	TRBJ2-7	once	CASSLGQGRDYEQYF	TGTGCCAGCAGCTTAGGTCAGGGGCGCGACTACGAGCAGTACTTC
.	TRBV29-1	TRBJ2-3	.	CSGLGSGDTQYF	TGCAGCGGCTTAGGTAGTGGAGATACGCAGTATTTT
.	TRBV9	TRBJ1-5	.	CASSFSGTADQPQHF	TGTGCCAGCAGCTTTTCTGGGACGGCTGATCAGCCCCAGCATTTT
.	TRBV9	TRBJ2-3	once	CASSAEDTQYF	TGTGCCAGCAGCGCCGAAGATACGCAGTATTTT
TRBD2	TRBV7-9	TRBJ2-7	.	CASSQRLAGAHEQYF	TGTGCCAGCAGCCAAAGACTAGCGGGGGCGCACGAGCAGTACTTC
.	TRBV6-5	TRBJ2-3	once	CASSYLRGLTDTQYF	TGTGCCAGCAGTTATCTCCGGGGCCTCACAGATACGCAGTATTTT
.	TRBV7-9	TRBJ2-3	.	CASSPWDTRTDTQYF	TGTGCCAGCAGCCCGTGGGACACTCGCACAGATACGCAGTATTTT
TRBD1	TRBV7-2	TRBJ2-7	.	CASSDGTGTYEQYF	TGTGCCAGCAGCGACGGGACAGGAACCTACGAGCAGTACTTC
.	TRBV6-5	TRBJ2-1	.	CASSYAGTSEYNEQFF	TGTGCCAGCAGTTACGCCGGGACTTCAGAGTACAATGAGCAGTTCTTC
.	TRBV7-2	TRBJ2-7	.	CASSLAQGRTGEQYF	TGTGCCAGCAGCTTAGCGCAGGGTAGGACGGGCGAGCAGTACTTC
.	TRBV19	TRBJ2-2	.	CASSPGARIFGELFF	TGTGCCAGTAGCCCAGGGGCGAGGATTTTCGGGGAGCTGTTTTTT
TRBD2	TRBV6-1	TRBJ2-1	.	CASSEVTSGTYNEQFF	TGTGCCAGCAGTGAAGTGACTAGCGGGACCTACAATGAGCAGTTCTTC
.	TRBV2	TRBJ2-7	.	CASSRDYEQYF	TGTGCCAGCAGCCGAGACTACGAGCAGTACTTC
.	TRBV15	TRBJ1-1	.	CATSRGDIGSTEAFF	TGTGCCACCAGCAGAGGGGACATAGGGAGCACTGAAGCTTTCTTT
TRBD1	TRBV10-3	TRBJ2-7	few	CATEGGTGDYEQYF	TGTGCCACTGAAGGGGGGACAGGGGACTACGAGCAGTACTTC
.	TRBV7-3	TRBJ1-6	once	CASSPRQNSPLHF	TGTGCCAGCAGCCCGCGACAGAATTCACCCCTCCACTTT
.	TRBV6-8	TRBJ1-3	.	CASSRTASGNTIYF	TGTGCCAGCAGCCGGACAGCCTCTGGAAACACCATATATTTT
.	TRBV11-2	TRBJ2-3	few	CASSPYYRQGGTDTQYF	TGTGCCAGCAGCCCTTATTATCGGCAGGGTGGCACAGATACGCAGTATTTT
.	TRBV30	TRBJ1-2	.	CAWSAGSGYTF	TGTGCCTGGTCCGCAGGGTCTGGCTACACCTTC
.	TRBV14	TRBJ2-2	.	CASSHRQNTGELFF	TGTGCCAGCAGCCATCGGCAGAACACCGGGGAGCTGTTTTTT
.	TRBV7-8	TRBJ2-5	.	CASSFMEKETQYF	TGTGCCAGCAGCTTCATGGAGAAAGAGACCCAGTACTTC
.	TRBV5-1	TRBJ2-7	.	CASSLTSDRPYEQYF	TGCGCCAGCAGCTTGACTTCCGACAGGCCCTACGAGCAGTACTTC
TRBD1	TRBV29-1	TRBJ2-7	once	CSADRTGLGYEQYF	TGCAGCGCCGACCGGACAGGGCTTGGATACGAGCAGTACTTC
.	TRBV5-5	TRBJ2-5	.	CASSLGGEETQYF	TGTGCCAGCAGCTTGGGTGGGGAAGAGACCCAGTACTTC
TRBD2	TRBV29-1	TRBJ2-3	.	CSVPGGGVGTDTQYF	TGCAGCGTCCCGGGGGGGGGAGTGGGAACAGATACGCAGTATTTT
.	TRBV7-6	TRBJ2-2	.	CASSLFVPGGTNTGELFF	TGTGCCAGCAGCTTATTTGTCCCTGGCGGGACGAACACCGGGGAGCTGTTTTTT